The 29 T cell receptor beta chains listed next were all sequenced from one sample in a study of control samples from healthy donors and cancer patients. Measured with immunoSEQ multiplex PCR; TCRdb has only the in-frame clones, and not every one. The repertoire has around 64,000 clones, roughly 90% of them found once; the top ten carry about 6%. The sequencing input was PBMCs. The receptors stem from a man in his sixties with colorectal cancer.

This chain links TRBV11-2 with TRBJ1-6; TRBD1 agrees at 7 bases. This CDR3 is 16 amino acids long. The germline gives CDR1 SGHAT, CDR2 FQNNGV. Unmatched junction bases numbered 8, after V lost 2 bases and J lost 7 bases. In nucleotides, the CDR3 is TGTGCCAGCAGCTTATATCCGACAGGGAACAATTCACCCCTCCACTTT. It translates to CASSLYPTGNNSPLHF.

The V and J genes are TRBV3-1 (or the pseudogene TRBV3-2) and TRBJ2-3; D uncertain. The germline CDR1 and CDR2 sequences are LGHDT and YNNKEL (reference sequence). Trimming left V 4 bases short and J 0 bases short, with 14 bases between. This CDR3 contains 16 residues. The CDR3 loop is CASSRRMATSTDTQYF. In DNA, the CDR3 is TGTGCCAGCAGCCGTAGGATGGCCACTAGCACAGATACGCAGTATTTT.

The chain is built from TRBV6-5 and TRBJ2-7; D not certain. Trimming took 2 bases from V and 7 from J, leaving 12 bases between them. Germline lookup yields CDR1 MNHEY and CDR2 SVGAGI. The CDR3 extends over 13 amino acids. CDR3 region: CASSYEGLREQYF. The CDR3 nucleotides are TGTGCCAGCAGTTACGAAGGCTTACGAGAGCAGTACTTC.

The V call is TRBV7-9, the J call TRBJ1-6, with 7 bases that match TRBD1. V lost 5 bases, J lost 7 bases, and 8 bases stayed unmatched. The germline V gene has CDR1 SEHNR and CDR2 FQNEAQ (reference sequence). The CDR3 loop spans 15 amino acids. The CDR3 spells CASSPRETGNSPLHF. Here the CDR3 DNA reads TGTGCCAGCAGCCCCCGGGAGACAGGGAATTCACCCCTCCACTTT.

This clone appeared once. The chain joins TRBV7-8 to TRBJ1-2; maybe TRBD1 (6 bases). The germline V gene encodes CDR1 SGHVS and CDR2 FQNEAQ. Trimming shortened V by 2 bases and J by 8 bases, and 9 bases separated the two germline ends. This CDR3 has 12 residues. The CDR3: CASSLTGNGYTF. CDR3 DNA: TGTGCCAGCAGCTTAACAGGGAACGGCTACACCTTC.

Only a few counts were recorded for this clone. The chain joins TRBV5-4 to TRBJ2-1, with D hard to call. The CDR3 sequence is 11 residues long. Looked up from germline, CDR1 is SGHNT and CDR2 is YYREEE (reference sequence). Trimming left V 2 bases short and J 3 bases short, with 0 bases between. CDR3 region: CASSFYNEQFF. The CDR3 region has the DNA TGTGCCAGCAGCTTCTACAATGAGCAGTTCTTC.

The table lists this clone with a count of one. V gene TRBV4-1 combines with J gene TRBJ1-5; no clear D. Germline V gene data show CDR1 as MGHRA and CDR2 as YSYEKL. With 0 bases removed from V and 0 bases from J, the gap between germline ends came to 3 bases. The CDR3 loop spans 14 amino acids. This chain's CDR3 is CASSQESSNQPQHF. CDR3 bases: TGCGCCAGCAGCCAAGAATCTAGCAATCAGCCCCAGCATTTT.

The chain employs TRBV11-2 and TRBJ2-5; D not certain. The CDR3 runs 11 residues. Germline V lookup: CDR1 SGHAT, CDR2 FQNNGV. Trimming shortened V by 0 bases and J by 5 bases, and 1 base separated the two germline ends. For the CDR3, the DNA is TGTGCCAGCAGCTTAGAGGAGACCCAGTACTTC. Translating gives CASSLEETQYF.

The rearrangement links TRBV4-1 to TRBJ1-2; TRBD1 matches 8 bases. J gave up 7 bases and V 0 bases, and 7 bases lay outside the gene matches. The CDR3 covers 15 residues. Germline V gene data show CDR1 as MGHRA and CDR2 as YSYEKL. CDR3 loop: CASSQDGQGAPGYTF. As DNA, the CDR3 is TGCGCCAGCAGCCAAGATGGGCAGGGGGCGCCTGGCTACACCTTC.

The J gene is TRBJ1-2, the V gene TRBV7-2; D gene uncertain. This CDR3 contains 13 residues. Germline lookup yields CDR1 SGHTA and CDR2 FQGNSA. V lost 5 bases and J 2 bases, leaving 9 bases between the germline ends. The CDR3 loop is CASSRRQNYGYTF. The CDR3 DNA reads as TGTGCCAGCAGCAGGAGGCAAAACTATGGCTACACCTTC.

This clone was counted a single time. This chain uses TRBV27 with TRBJ2-1, with TRBD2 identical over 9 bases. Germline trimming cut 4 bases from V and 0 bases from J; bases unmatched to any gene: 1. The CDR3 covers 15 residues. The germline V gene has CDR1 MNHEY and CDR2 SMNVEV (reference sequence). In DNA, the CDR3 is TGTGCCAGCAGTTCGACTAGCGGCTCCTACAATGAGCAGTTCTTC. It is translated as CASSSTSGSYNEQFF.

The V gene is TRBV3-1 (or the pseudogene TRBV3-2), the J gene TRBJ2-1; maybe TRBD1 (5 bases). V was shortened by 0 bases and J by 4 bases, with 13 bases between the two germline ends. The germline CDR1 and CDR2 sequences are LGHDT and YNNKEL (reference sequence). This CDR3 contains 16 residues. Here the CDR3 reads CASSQDLQDTYNEQFF. CDR3 nucleotides: TGTGCCAGCAGCCAAGATTTGCAGGACACTTACAATGAGCAGTTCTTC.

This chain connects TRBV4-2 to TRBJ1-1; D is undetermined. This CDR3 is 19 amino acids long. Germline V CDR1 and CDR2: LGHNA, YNFKEQ. V was cut by 0 bases and J by 0 bases, with 20 bases left in between. The CDR3 loop reads CASSQERQGPAMMNTEAFF. The CDR3 nucleotides are TGTGCCAGCAGCCAAGAAAGACAAGGACCAGCCATGATGAACACTGAAGCTTTCTTT.

The chain uses TRBV6-5 and TRBJ1-6; D is undetermined. Trimming stripped 5 bases from V and 4 bases from J, with 12 bases between. The CDR3 runs 15 residues. Germline CDR1 and CDR2: MNHEY and SVGAGI. The CDR3: CASSPPQGYNSPLHF. The CDR3 region has the DNA TGTGCCAGCAGTCCCCCCCAAGGATATAATTCACCCCTCCACTTT.

The chain joins TRBV5-5 to TRBJ2-2; no firm D call. Germline CDR1 and CDR2: SGHKS and YYEKEE (reference sequence). The CDR3 is 14 amino acids. V was trimmed by 2 bases and J by 6 bases, leaving 11 bases between them. CDR3 residues: CASSFLLYPGELFF. CDR3 coding DNA: TGTGCCAGCAGCTTTCTCCTATACCCCGGGGAGCTGTTTTTT. Complete variable domain (other parts from reference TRBV5-5 and TRBJ2-2): DAGVTQSPTHLIKTRGQQVTLRCSPISGHKSVSWYQQVLGQGPQFIFQYYEKEERGRGNFPDRFSARQFPNYSSELNVNALLLGDSALYLCASSFLLYPGELFFGEGSRLTVL.

The chain has TRBV4-3 and TRBJ2-2; 13 nucleotides agree with TRBD2. The CDR3 totals 16 residues. Germline loops: CDR1 LGHNA, CDR2 YSLEER. The J segment lost 6 bases and the V segment lost 1 base, leaving 2 bases of the junction unmatched. In nucleotides, the CDR3 is TGCGCCAGCAGCCAAGCACTAGCGGGGGGGCCCGGGGAGCTGTTTTTT. Its translation is CASSQALAGGPGELFF.

This chain joins TRBV27 and TRBJ2-2, with D possibly being TRBD2 (5 bases). Per germline, CDR1 MNHEY and CDR2 SMNVEV (reference sequence). The CDR3 extends over 13 amino acids. V was clipped by 3 bases and J by 4 bases, with 6 bases between them. The CDR3 loop is CASSFSGTGELFF. DNA for the CDR3: TGTGCCAGCAGTTTCAGCGGCACCGGGGAGCTGTTTTTT.

The chain uses TRBV20-1 and TRBJ1-1; 9 bases align to TRBD1. The germline V gene has CDR1 DFQATT and CDR2 SNEGSKA (reference sequence). With V trimmed by 4 bases and J by 8 bases, 2 bases remained unmatched. CDR3 length equals 11 residues. For the CDR3, the DNA is TGCAGTGCTAATACAGGGGGCGAAGCTTTCTTT. Protein: CSANTGGEAFF.

This sequence joins TRBV16 and TRBJ1-5, with D tentatively TRBD1 (5 bases). The germline gives CDR1 KGHSY, CDR2 FQNENV. The CDR3 has 15 residues. V lost 0 bases, J lost 6 bases, and 12 bases lay in between. The CDR3 protein is CASSQSWGLGQPQHF. As DNA, the CDR3 is TGTGCCAGCAGCCAATCTTGGGGGTTAGGTCAGCCCCAGCATTTT.

This clone was seen a few times. This sequence joins TRBV5-1 and TRBJ1-6, with 8 bases matching TRBD1. Trimming took 4 bases from V and 5 from J; bases not matched to a gene: 8. Germline CDR1 reads SGHRS; CDR2 reads YFSETQ. The CDR3 runs 16 residues. CDR3 protein: CASSRAGQGNNSPLHF. The CDR3 nucleotides read TGCGCCAGCAGCCGGGCTGGACAGGGAAATAATTCACCCCTCCACTTT.

This sequence joins TRBV6-1 and TRBJ2-7; 9 positions agree with TRBD1. Germline CDR1 is MNHNS and CDR2 is SASEGT. V shed 0 bases, J shed 5 bases, and the junction held 8 bases outside the gene matches. CDR3 length: 16 residues. The CDR3 sequence: CASSEARRTGVHEQYF. Written as DNA, the CDR3 is TGTGCCAGCAGTGAAGCGCGTAGGACAGGGGTCCACGAGCAGTACTTC.

The J gene is TRBJ2-5, the V gene TRBV30, with 9 positions matching TRBD1. Germline CDR1 is GTSNPN and CDR2 is SVGIG (reference sequence). The CDR3 is 13 amino acids. Unmatched junction bases numbered 4, after V lost 3 bases and J lost 5 bases. The CDR3: CAWSLQGAETQYF. The DNA for the CDR3 is TGTGCCTGGAGCCTACAGGGGGCGGAGACCCAGTACTTC.

The chain uses TRBV5-1 and TRBJ2-5; 14 bases fit TRBD2. Looked up from germline, CDR1 is SGHRS and CDR2 is YFSETQ. The CDR3 extends over 16 amino acids. Losses at the gene ends were 0 bases for V and 6 bases for J; bases not matched to a gene: 4. CDR3 region: CASSLGLAGGTKTQYF. The CDR3 DNA follows: TGCGCCAGCAGCTTGGGACTAGCGGGGGGGACGAAGACCCAGTACTTC. The full variable domain, completed using reference TRBV5-1 and TRBJ2-5, is KAGVTQTPRYLIKTRGQQVTLSCSPISGHRSVSWYQQTPGQGLQFLFEYFSETQRNKGNFPGRFSGRQFSNSRSEMNVSTLELGDSALYLCASSLGLAGGTKTQYFGPGTRLLVL.

V is TRBV28 and J is TRBJ1-5, with TRBD1 matching 9 bases. CDR1 and CDR2 (germline): MDHEN, SYDVKM. CDR3 size: 17 residues. The V gene end was trimmed by 6 bases and the J gene end by 4 bases; junction bases not matched to a gene: 13. In DNA, the CDR3 is TGTGCCAGCAGCCTATGGGGGGGACAGGGAAGGAATCAGCCCCAGCATTTT. Translating it yields CASSLWGGQGRNQPQHF.

The chain uses TRBV11-2 and TRBJ1-6; 7 bases agree with TRBD1. Germline-derived CDR1 and CDR2 are SGHAT and FQNNGV. The CDR3 extends over 15 amino acids. The V segment lost 5 bases and the J segment 10 bases; nucleotides outside the gene matches: 11. The chain's CDR3 is CASSPSTGVRSPLHF. CDR3 bases: TGTGCCAGCAGCCCTTCTACAGGGGTTCGCTCACCCCTCCACTTT. Filled out from reference TRBV11-2 and TRBJ1-6, the complete variable domain reads EAGVAQSPRYKIIEKRQSVAFWCNPISGHATLYWYQQILGQGPKLLIQFQNNGVVDDSQLPKDRFSAERLKGVDSTLKIQPAKLEDSAVYLCASSPSTGVRSPLHFGNGTRLTVT.

V gene TRBV2 combines with J gene TRBJ2-7, with TRBD2 identical over 9 bases. Germline-derived CDR1 and CDR2 are SNHLY and FYNNEI. Unmatched junction bases numbered 3, after V lost 5 bases and J lost 1 base. The CDR3 spans 14 residues. CDR3: CASSSGGSSYEQYF. For the CDR3, the DNA is TGTGCCAGCAGTAGCGGGGGGTCGTCCTACGAGCAGTACTTC.

For the CDR3, the DNA is TGTGCCAGCAGTGGGACCCGGGACAGGGTCGGCGGGGAGCTGTTTTTT. Residues: CASSGTRDRVGGELFF. This chain joins TRBV25-1 and TRBJ2-2; 9 bases are shared with TRBD1. In germline, CDR1 is MGHDK, CDR2 SYGVNS. With 4 bases clipped from V and 7 bases from J, the junction kept 10 bases outside the gene matches. The CDR3 runs 16 residues.

V gene TRBV5-4 combines with J gene TRBJ2-2; the D is unclear. CDR1 and CDR2 (germline): SGHNT, YYREEE (reference sequence). The ends were cut back, 3 bases at V and 2 bases at J, with 5 bases in the middle. The CDR3 contains 13 residues. The CDR3 nucleotides are TGTGCCAGCAGCTCCTATAACACCGGGGAGCTGTTTTTT. It yields the protein CASSSYNTGELFF.

The chain uses TRBV13 and TRBJ1-6, with 11 bases fitting TRBD1. The junction had 5 bases not matched to a gene; V was cut back by 5 bases and J by 5 bases. The CDR3 covers 16 residues. CDR1 and CDR2 from the germline V gene are PRHDT and FYEKMQ (reference sequence). CDR3 region: CASSASDRGHNSPLHF. In DNA, the CDR3 is TGTGCCAGCAGCGCTTCGGACAGGGGGCATAATTCACCCCTCCACTTT.